The T cell receptor (beta chain) under discussion was sequenced for a study of blood T cell repertoires in COVID-19. On the study more broadly: Samples came from the United States, Italy and Spain, spanning acute and convalescent COVID-19. The analysed material was cDNA or gDNA that came from T cells, B-cell-depleted T cells, or PBMCs.

As processed by the authors: Researchers report that nucleated cell counts were estimated from reference gene primer amplification. Profiling relied on immunoSEQ multiplex PCR, and the TCRdb table lists in-frame clones only, not all of them. The V and J calls and clone size were taken over from that table, and D and trimming were inferred from the DNA. The table records about 160,000 clones, roughly 84% of them present only once. The clonotype was recovered from a man aged 35-49 years with acute or convalescent COVID-19. Material for sequencing was peripheral blood.

Here the CDR3 DNA reads TGTGCCAGCAGTGATGGAGCGGGTAGCTCCTACGAGCAGTACTTC. This gives the protein CASSDGAGSSYEQYF. This rearrangement joins TRBV6-1 to TRBJ2-7; tentative D call: TRBD2 (6 bases). The CDR3 contains 15 residues. Germline V gives CDR1 MNHNS, CDR2 SASEGT. V dropped 3 bases and J dropped 0 bases, with 12 bases sitting between them.